This TCR beta chain is from a study of blood T cell repertoires in COVID-19. After removal of 6 bases from V and 5 bases from J, the junction contained 5 bases not matched to a gene. CDR3 length: 13 residues. Generated by immunoSEQ multiplex PCR, the TCRdb table keeps only in-frame clones and is missing some. This table holds some 220,000 clones, approximately 78% found once. This clone was observed a handful of times. What was sequenced was peripheral blood. This clonotype was sampled from a woman in her 70s with COVID-19, enrolled during active disease. The chain uses TRBV12-3 or TRBV12-4 and TRBJ1-2; 8 nucleotides match TRBD1. This CDR3 reads CASSKQGEYGYTF. The CDR3 DNA is TGTGCCAGCAGCAAACAGGGGGAGTATGGCTACACCTTC.